The 5 T cell receptor beta chains presented below share a single source sample, sequenced in a study of shared clonotypes between healthy human individuals. Terminally differentiated effector memory CD45RA+ cells were left out of the naive CD8 fraction, which was CD45RO-negative and positively selected for CCR7. The assay was immunoSEQ multiplex PCR, and TCRdb's table has in-frame clones only and misses some. Of over 800,000 clones in the sample, 80% to 95% were seen once. The sequencing input was naive CD8+ T cells sorted from blood. The receptor source for this set is a man younger than 40 in good health.

V is TRBV5-1 and J is TRBJ2-1; TRBD2 might be the D (6 bases). The CDR3 covers 16 residues. Trimming removed 0 bases at V and 7 bases at J, with 17 bases between. Germline CDR1 and CDR2: SGHRS and YFSETQ. Here the CDR3 reads CASSLALLERANEQFF. In nucleotides, the CDR3 is TGCGCCAGCAGCTTGGCCCTTTTAGAGCGGGCGAATGAGCAGTTCTTC. Full variable domain (rest looked up from reference TRBV5-1 and TRBJ2-1): KAGVTQTPRYLIKTRGQQVTLSCSPISGHRSVSWYQQTPGQGLQFLFEYFSETQRNKGNFPGRFSGRQFSNSRSEMNVSTLELGDSALYLCASSLALLERANEQFFGPGTRLTVL.

This clone appeared a single time. This chain's CDR3 is CASSPRWGLQETQYF. The CDR3 coding sequence is TGTGCCAGCTCGCCCCGTTGGGGGCTCCAAGAGACCCAGTACTTC. The chain couples TRBV7-9 to TRBJ2-5; perhaps TRBD1 as D (6 bases). The CDR3 contains 15 residues. Germline CDR1 is SEHNR and CDR2 is FQNEAQ (reference sequence). Trimming removed 8 bases at V and 1 base at J, with 17 bases between.

The chain is built from TRBV9 and TRBJ1-4, with 7 nucleotides matching TRBD1. The CDR3 extends over 15 amino acids. With V trimmed by 4 bases and J by 4 bases, 7 bases remained unmatched. Germline assignment: CDR1 SGDLS and CDR2 YYNGEE. CDR3: CASSSSGQLNEKLFF. CDR3 DNA: TGTGCCAGCAGCTCGTCGGGACAGCTTAATGAAAAACTGTTTTTT.

The CDR3 DNA reads TGTGCCAGCAGTGAACTGGCTAGCGGGATCTACGAGCAGTACTTC. Its translation: CASSELASGIYEQYF. This chain joins TRBV6-1 and TRBJ2-7, with 9 nucleotides matching TRBD2. CDR3 size: 15 residues. Germline V lookup: CDR1 MNHNS, CDR2 SASEGT. Trimming removed 2 bases from V and 3 bases from J; junction bases left unmatched: 5.

This clone was observed a single time. This sequence joins TRBV9 and TRBJ2-2; 11 positions agree with TRBD2. J lost 4 bases, V lost 1 base, and 6 bases had no gene match. This CDR3 comprises 17 residues. Per the germline V gene, CDR1 is SGDLS and CDR2 is YYNGEE. Written as DNA, the CDR3 is TGTGCCAGCAGCGTACGTAGCGGGAGGGCCGGCACCGGGGAGCTGTTTTTT. Its translation: CASSVRSGRAGTGELFF.